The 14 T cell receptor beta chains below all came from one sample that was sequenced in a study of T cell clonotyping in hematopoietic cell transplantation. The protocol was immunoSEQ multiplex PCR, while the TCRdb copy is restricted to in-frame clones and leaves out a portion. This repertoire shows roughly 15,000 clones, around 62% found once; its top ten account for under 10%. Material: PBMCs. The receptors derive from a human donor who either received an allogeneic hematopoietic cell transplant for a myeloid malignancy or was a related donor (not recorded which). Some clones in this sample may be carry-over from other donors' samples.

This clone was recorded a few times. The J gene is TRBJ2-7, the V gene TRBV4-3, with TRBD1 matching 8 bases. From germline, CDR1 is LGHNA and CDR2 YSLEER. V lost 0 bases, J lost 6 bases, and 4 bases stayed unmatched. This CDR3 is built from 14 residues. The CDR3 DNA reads TGCGCCAGCAGCCAAGAGTTCGGACAGGGCGAGCAGTACTTC. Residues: CASSQEFGQGEQYF.

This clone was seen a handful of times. CDR3 in amino acids: CASSEPGVIYGYTF. In DNA form, the CDR3 reads TGTGCCAGCAGTGAACCAGGGGTCATCTATGGCTACACCTTC. The chain links TRBV25-1 to TRBJ1-2; tentative D call: TRBD1 (6 bases). V was shortened by 2 bases and J by 4 bases, with 11 bases between the two germline ends. Germline CDR1 is MGHDK and CDR2 is SYGVNS. The CDR3 runs 14 residues.

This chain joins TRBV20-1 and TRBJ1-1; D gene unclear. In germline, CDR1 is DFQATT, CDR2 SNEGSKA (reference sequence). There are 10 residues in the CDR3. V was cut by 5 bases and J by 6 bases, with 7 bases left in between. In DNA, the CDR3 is TGCAGTGCTCGAGGGTCTGAAGCTTTCTTT. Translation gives CSARGSEAFF.

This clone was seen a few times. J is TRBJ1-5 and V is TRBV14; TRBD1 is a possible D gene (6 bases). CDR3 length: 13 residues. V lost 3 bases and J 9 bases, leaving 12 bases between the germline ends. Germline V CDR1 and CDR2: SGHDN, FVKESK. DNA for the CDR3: TGTGCCAGCAGCCAGGGAGGGGGGTTGCCCCAGCATTTT. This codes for CASSQGGGLPQHF.

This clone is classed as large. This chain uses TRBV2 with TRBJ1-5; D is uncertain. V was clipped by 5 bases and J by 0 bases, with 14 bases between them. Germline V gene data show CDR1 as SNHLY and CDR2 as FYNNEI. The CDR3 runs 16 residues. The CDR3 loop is CASSPHPGDSNQPQHF. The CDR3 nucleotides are TGTGCCAGCAGTCCTCACCCTGGGGATAGCAATCAGCCCCAGCATTTT.

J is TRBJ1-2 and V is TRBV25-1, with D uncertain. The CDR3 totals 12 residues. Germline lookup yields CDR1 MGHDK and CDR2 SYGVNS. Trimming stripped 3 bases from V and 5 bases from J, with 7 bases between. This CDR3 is CASSDWRYGYTF. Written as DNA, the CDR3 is TGTGCCAGCAGTGACTGGAGGTATGGCTACACCTTC.

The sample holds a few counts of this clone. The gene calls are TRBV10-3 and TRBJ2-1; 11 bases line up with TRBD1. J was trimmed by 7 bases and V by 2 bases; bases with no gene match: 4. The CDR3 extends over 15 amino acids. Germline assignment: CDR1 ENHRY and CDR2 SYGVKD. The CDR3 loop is CAISEARDRGNEQFF. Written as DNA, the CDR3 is TGTGCCATCAGTGAGGCCCGGGACAGGGGGAATGAGCAGTTCTTC.

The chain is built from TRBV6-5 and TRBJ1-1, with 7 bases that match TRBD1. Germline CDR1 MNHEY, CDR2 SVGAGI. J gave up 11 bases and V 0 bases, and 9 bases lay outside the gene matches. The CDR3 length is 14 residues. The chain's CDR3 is CASSYSTGTWKAFF. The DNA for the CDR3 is TGTGCCAGCAGTTACTCGACAGGGACTTGGAAGGCTTTCTTT.

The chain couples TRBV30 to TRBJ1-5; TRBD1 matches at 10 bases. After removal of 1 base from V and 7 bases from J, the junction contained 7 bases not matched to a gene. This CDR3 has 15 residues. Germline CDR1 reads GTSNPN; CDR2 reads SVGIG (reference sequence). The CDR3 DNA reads TGTGCCTGGAGTGCCCGACAGGGGGCCGGGCAGCCCCAGCATTTT. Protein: CAWSARQGAGQPQHF.

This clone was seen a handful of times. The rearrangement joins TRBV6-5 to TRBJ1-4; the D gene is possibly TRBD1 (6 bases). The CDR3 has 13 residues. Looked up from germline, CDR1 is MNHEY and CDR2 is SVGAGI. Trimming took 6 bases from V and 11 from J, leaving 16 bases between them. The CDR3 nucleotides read TGTGCCAGCAGCTCTACTAACAGGGATAAACTGTTTTTT. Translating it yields CASSSTNRDKLFF.

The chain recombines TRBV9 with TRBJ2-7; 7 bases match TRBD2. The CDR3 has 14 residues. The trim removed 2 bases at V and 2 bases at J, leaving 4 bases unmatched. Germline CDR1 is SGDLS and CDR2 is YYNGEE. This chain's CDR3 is CASSVTGGTYEQYF. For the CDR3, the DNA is TGTGCCAGCAGCGTGACCGGGGGGACCTACGAGCAGTACTTC.

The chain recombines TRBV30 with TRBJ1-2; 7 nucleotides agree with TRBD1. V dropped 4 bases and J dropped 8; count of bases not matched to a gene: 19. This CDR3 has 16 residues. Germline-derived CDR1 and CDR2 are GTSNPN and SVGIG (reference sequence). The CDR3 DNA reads TGTGCCTGGAACGACCTCCTAGCACGACAGGGCGGCGGCTACACCTTC. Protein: CAWNDLLARQGGGYTF.

The CDR3 nucleotides are TGTGCCAGCAGTGATCTTGGACAGGGCGCTAACTATGGCTACACCTTC. This gives the protein CASSDLGQGANYGYTF. The chain recombines TRBV25-1 with TRBJ1-2, with 8 bases aligning to TRBD1. With 3 bases clipped from V and 0 bases from J, the junction kept 6 bases outside the gene matches. CDR3 length: 16 amino acids. Looked up from germline, CDR1 is MGHDK and CDR2 is SYGVNS.

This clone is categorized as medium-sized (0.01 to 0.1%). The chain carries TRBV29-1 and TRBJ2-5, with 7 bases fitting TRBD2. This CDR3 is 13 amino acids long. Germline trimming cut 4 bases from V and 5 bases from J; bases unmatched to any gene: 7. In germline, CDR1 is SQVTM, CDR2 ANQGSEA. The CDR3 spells CSVVRDYPETQYF. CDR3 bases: TGCAGCGTTGTCAGGGACTACCCTGAGACCCAGTACTTC.